This TCR beta chain stems from a study of blood T cell repertoires in COVID-19. Study overall: Acute and convalescent COVID-19 specimens originated in the United States, Italy and Spain. T cells, B-cell-depleted T cells, or PBMCs provided the cDNA or gDNA that served as material.

In the original analysis: Amplification from reference gene primers served as the basis for estimated nucleated cell counts. The repertoire was sequenced with immunoSEQ multiplex PCR; TCRdb's copy has only in-frame clones and lacks some. That table supplies the V and J calls and clone size; D and trimming were determined from the DNA. The sample lists about 81,000 clones; nearly 90% were seen once. The sequenced material came from peripheral blood. The clonotype originates from a woman older than 75 with active COVID-19.

The CDR3 nucleotides are TGTGCCAGCATCCTAGGTATTGACGGCAGGGAGCTGTTTTTT. Protein product: CASILGIDGRELFF. The V gene is TRBV27, the J gene TRBJ2-2; no firm D call. Germline CDR1 and CDR2: MNHEY and SMNVEV (reference sequence). The CDR3 spans 14 residues. Trimming shortened V by 7 bases and J by 9 bases, and 18 bases separated the two germline ends.